This T cell receptor (beta chain) emerged from a study of radiotherapy plus CTLA-4 blockade in lung cancer. Study findings and constraints: Radiotherapy plus ipilimumab was followed by expansion in blood of tumor-derived TCR clones.

The protocol was immunoSEQ multiplex PCR, while the TCRdb copy is restricted to in-frame clones and leaves out a portion. The sample yields roughly 100,000 clones, approximately 87% seen once. In the case of this clone: What it binds is not known.

CDR3 size: 20 residues. The V end lost 2 bases, the J end lost 0 bases, and 24 bases lay between the germline ends. Germline values: CDR1 SGHNT, CDR2 YYREEE (reference sequence). The source of this sequence is a human donor with non-small cell lung cancer that progressed on radiotherapy plus ipilimumab. Some clones in this sample may be carry-over from other donors' samples. Material: peripheral blood, obtained from a patient treated with radiotherapy plus ipilimumab. The rearrangement uses TRBV5-4 and TRBJ1-5, with a tentative D call TRBD1 (6 bases). The CDR3 sequence is CASSLHAKTGRGDSNQPQHF. DNA of the CDR3: TGTGCCAGCAGCTTACACGCAAAGACAGGTCGGGGGGATAGCAATCAGCCCCAGCATTTT.